The 15 T cell receptor beta chains given below trace back to one sample, sequenced in a study of T cell responses to AZD1222 COVID-19 vaccine. Produced via immunoSEQ multiplex PCR; TCRdb's table is partial and in-frame only. The data contain about 120,000 clones, approximately 85% of them singletons. The material was peripheral blood, obtained on day 0 of AZD1222 vaccination. The receptors originated from an adult in good health.

The chain employs TRBV6-4 and TRBJ2-3; 8 positions match TRBD2. Germline CDR1 reads MRHNA; CDR2 reads SNTAGT. Losses at the gene ends were 5 bases for V and 5 bases for J; bases not matched to a gene: 9. CDR3 length: 15 residues. DNA for the CDR3: TGTGCCAGCAGTCCCTATCGGGGGGGACAAGATACGCAGTATTTT. It specifies CASSPYRGGQDTQYF.

This rearrangement joins TRBV30 to TRBJ2-7; D not certain. V was pared by 5 bases and J by 5 bases, with 13 bases between. This CDR3 has 12 residues. The germline V gene has CDR1 GTSNPN and CDR2 SVGIG (reference sequence). CDR3 residues: CAWGLDINEQYF. The CDR3 coding sequence is TGTGCCTGGGGCCTCGACATAAACGAGCAGTACTTC.

CDR3 DNA: TGTGCCAGCAGCTCCTTACTGGGCCAAGAGACCCAGTACTTC. As protein: CASSSLLGQETQYF. V and J are TRBV5-6 and TRBJ2-5, with D unclear. From germline, CDR1 is SGHDT and CDR2 YYEEEE. Trimming shortened V by 3 bases and J by 1 base, and 10 bases separated the two germline ends. The CDR3 covers 14 residues.

The V call is TRBV11-3, the J call TRBJ1-1; no reliable D call. The germline V gene has CDR1 SGHNT and CDR2 YENEEA. The CDR3 spans 13 residues. Trimming took off 1 base at V and 2 bases at J, with 5 bases between the two ends. CDR3 coding DNA: TGTGCCAGCAGCTTAGGTATAAACACTGAAGCTTTCTTT. This translates into CASSLGINTEAFF.

V is TRBV3-1 (or the pseudogene TRBV3-2) and J is TRBJ1-2; D is uncertain. The germline V gene has CDR1 LGHDT and CDR2 YNNKEL (reference sequence). The length of the CDR3 is 11 residues. The germline V and J ends were trimmed by 3 bases and 7 bases, with 6 bases remaining between them. This chain's CDR3 is CASSHKAGYTF. For the CDR3, the DNA is TGTGCCAGCAGCCATAAAGCTGGCTACACCTTC.

The genes are TRBV18 and TRBJ2-5; D unresolved. Trimming took 5 bases from V and 4 from J, leaving 11 bases between them. CDR3 length: 13 amino acids. CDR1 KGHSH and CDR2 LQKENI come from the germline V gene. CDR3 in amino acids: CASSRDVGETQYF. In DNA form, the CDR3 reads TGTGCCAGCTCAAGGGATGTTGGAGAGACCCAGTACTTC.

This chain's CDR3 is CASSELFWRVNTEAFF. As DNA, the CDR3 is TGTGCCAGCAGTGAGCTATTTTGGAGGGTGAACACTGAAGCTTTCTTT. The chain joins TRBV6-1 to TRBJ1-1, with D hard to call. V was clipped by 3 bases and J by 0 bases, with 14 bases between them. The CDR3 length is 16 residues. Germline V gene data show CDR1 as MNHNS and CDR2 as SASEGT.

This chain connects TRBV3-1 (or the pseudogene TRBV3-2) to TRBJ2-7; D gene uncertain. V was cut by 1 base and J by 6 bases, with 10 bases left in between. Germline V lookup: CDR1 LGHDT, CDR2 YNNKEL (reference sequence). CDR3 size: 13 residues. The CDR3 DNA is TGTGCCAGCAGCCAAGTCAAGGGAACCGAGCAGTACTTC. The encoded protein is CASSQVKGTEQYF.

The chain combines TRBV18 with TRBJ1-1; no firm D call. CDR1 and CDR2 (germline): KGHSH, LQKENI. The CDR3 is 12 residues long. Trimming stripped 4 bases from V and 1 base from J, with 4 bases between. CDR3 region: CASSRWNTEAFF. CDR3 DNA sequence: TGTGCCAGCTCACGATGGAACACTGAAGCTTTCTTT.

The V call is TRBV27, the J call TRBJ2-7, with D maybe TRBD1 (6 bases). With 6 bases removed from V and 0 bases from J, the gap between germline ends came to 6 bases. Germline V gene sequence: CDR1 MNHEY, CDR2 SMNVEV (reference sequence). The CDR3 contains 12 residues. The CDR3 sequence: CASRDSSYEQYF. CDR3 in DNA: TGTGCCAGCAGGGACAGCTCCTACGAGCAGTACTTC.

The J gene is TRBJ2-5, the V gene TRBV7-6; D possibly uses TRBD1 or TRBD2 (6 bases each). The germline CDR1 and CDR2 sequences are SGHVS and FNYEAQ. The CDR3 is 16 amino acids. Trimming cost V 5 bases and J 2 bases, with 18 bases left between them. Written as DNA, the CDR3 is TGTGCCAGCAGCGGGGGAGGTCGGGGGCCTCAAGAGACCCAGTACTTC. This gives the protein CASSGGGRGPQETQYF. The variable domain in full, with the rest retrieved from reference TRBV7-6 and TRBJ2-5, is GAGVSQSPRYKVTKRGQDVALRCDPISGHVSLYWYRQALGQGPEFLTYFNYEAQQDKSGLPNDRFSAERPEGSISTLTIQRTEQRDSAMYRCASSGGGRGPQETQYFGPGTRLLVL.

There are a few counts of this clone. The rearrangement joins TRBV6-2 or TRBV6-3 to TRBJ2-7, with D perhaps matching TRBD2 (5 bases). The germline gives CDR1 MNHEY, CDR2 SVGEGT. Trimming left V 5 bases short and J 2 bases short, with 19 bases between. CDR3 length equals 16 residues. CDR3 nucleotides: TGTGCCAGCAGTCCACGCCGGGGTTTGTCGACCTACGAGCAGTACTTC. This sequence encodes CASSPRRGLSTYEQYF.

The chain recombines TRBV5-8 with TRBJ2-7; 7 bases agree with TRBD1. The CDR3 contains 14 residues. Germline V gene lookup returns CDR1 SGHTS and CDR2 YDEGEE. V shed 5 bases and J 0 bases; nucleotides not matched to a gene: 5. CDR3: CASSRHRGSYEQYF. CDR3 nucleotides: TGTGCCAGCAGTCGTCACAGGGGCTCCTACGAGCAGTACTTC.

The chain is built from TRBV7-3 and TRBJ1-2, with D possibly being TRBD1 (5 bases). The germline gives CDR1 SGHTA, CDR2 FQGTGA. The CDR3 runs to 14 residues. V was shortened by 0 bases and J by 6 bases, with 11 bases between the two germline ends. The CDR3, as DNA: TGTGCCAGCAGCTTAACCCGGGACTCGGATGGCTACACCTTC. As protein: CASSLTRDSDGYTF.

This sequence joins TRBV29-1 and TRBJ1-6; TRBD1 matches at 11 bases. Unmatched junction bases numbered 3, after V lost 6 bases and J lost 5 bases. From germline, CDR1 is SQVTM and CDR2 ANQGSEA. The CDR3 has 14 residues. The CDR3 here is CSVRTGGDNSPLHF. CDR3 nucleotide sequence: TGCAGCGTACGGACAGGGGGCGATAATTCACCCCTCCACTTT.